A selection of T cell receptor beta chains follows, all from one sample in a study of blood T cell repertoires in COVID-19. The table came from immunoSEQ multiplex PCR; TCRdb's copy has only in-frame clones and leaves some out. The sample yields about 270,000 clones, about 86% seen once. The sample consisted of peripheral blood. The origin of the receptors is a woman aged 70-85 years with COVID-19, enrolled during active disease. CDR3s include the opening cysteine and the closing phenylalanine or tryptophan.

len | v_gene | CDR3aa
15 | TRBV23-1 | CASSQARHITDTQYF
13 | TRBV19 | CASSGTGFSEQYF
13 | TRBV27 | CASSLRDTGELFF
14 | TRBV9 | CASQRSGVTDTQYF
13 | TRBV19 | CASRGREVGGYTF
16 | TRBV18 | CASSPISGGLNNEQFF
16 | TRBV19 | CASSMRTGGSNQPQHF
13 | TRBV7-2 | CASSSRVKGEAFF
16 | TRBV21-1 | CASSKGQPRPIYEQYF
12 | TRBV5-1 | CASSKEGGLLDF
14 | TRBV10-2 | CASTGGPLSHEQYF
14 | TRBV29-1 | CSVEPQGAVGGYTF
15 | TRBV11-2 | CASSHDPTSYNEQFF